This entry concerns a single T cell receptor beta chain. Antigen specificity is unknown. The data are from a study of cytomegalovirus exposure and HLA in healthy donors. At the level of the study: There were 90 million to 130 million unique TCR beta sequences, drawn from approximately 190 million T cells, in an earlier analysis. Study-level points and caveats: Using the classifier, cytomegalovirus status was reportedly diagnosed with high specificity and sensitivity. Association of a missense DCLRE1C variant with TCR beta V- and J-gene trimming was reported in a later analysis.

PCR primers comprised 60 Vbeta and 13 Jbeta primers. The data were produced by immunoSEQ multiplex PCR, yet TCRdb's version contains in-frame clones alone and is incomplete. The sample includes about 110,000 clones, over 75% seen only once; the top ten take 6% to 8%. Whereas donors were nominally healthy upon sampling, unrecorded immune exposures were probable. Germline values: CDR1 SGHTS, CDR2 YDEGEE. Trimming cost V 0 bases and J 6 bases; bases outside gene matches: 3. This CDR3 spans 14 amino acids. The V gene is TRBV5-8, the J gene TRBJ1-5; TRBD1 aligns across 7 bases. The TCR originated in a man aged 25 to 40 in good health and CMV-seropositive. The sequenced material came from PBMCs. In DNA form, the CDR3 reads TGTGCCAGCAGCTTGGGACAGGGAGGTCAGCCCCAGCATTTT. This codes for CASSLGQGGQPQHF. Drawing the rest from reference TRBV5-8 and TRBJ1-5, the complete variable domain is EAGVTQSPTHLIKTRGQQATLRCSPISGHTSVYWYQQALGLGLQFLLWYDEGEERNRGNFPPRFSGRQFPNYSSELNVNALELEDSALYLCASSLGQGGQPQHFGDGTRLSIL.